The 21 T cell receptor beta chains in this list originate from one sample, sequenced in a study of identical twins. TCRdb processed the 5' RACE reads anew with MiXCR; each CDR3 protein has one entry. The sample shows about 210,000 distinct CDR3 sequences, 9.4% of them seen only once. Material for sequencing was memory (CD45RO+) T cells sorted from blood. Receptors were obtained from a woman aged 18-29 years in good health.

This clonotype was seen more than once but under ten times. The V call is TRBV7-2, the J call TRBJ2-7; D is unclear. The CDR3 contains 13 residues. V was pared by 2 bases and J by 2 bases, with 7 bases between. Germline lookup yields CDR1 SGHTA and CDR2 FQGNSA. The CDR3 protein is CASSLSSPYEQYF. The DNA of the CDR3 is TGTGCCAGCAGCTTAAGTTCCCCCTACGAGCAGTACTTC. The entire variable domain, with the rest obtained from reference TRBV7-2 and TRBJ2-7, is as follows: GAGVSQSPSNKVTEKGKDVELRCDPISGHTALYWYRQSLGQGLEFLIYFQGNSAPDKSGLPSDRFSAERTGGSVSTLTIQRTQQEDSAVYLCASSLSSPYEQYFGPGTRLTVT.

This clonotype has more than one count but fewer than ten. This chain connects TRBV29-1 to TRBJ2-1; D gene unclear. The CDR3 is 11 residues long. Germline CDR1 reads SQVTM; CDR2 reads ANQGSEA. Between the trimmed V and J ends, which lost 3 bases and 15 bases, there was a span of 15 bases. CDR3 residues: CSVDRATVSFF. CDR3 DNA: TGCAGCGTTGACCGGGCCACGGTCTCGTTCTTC.

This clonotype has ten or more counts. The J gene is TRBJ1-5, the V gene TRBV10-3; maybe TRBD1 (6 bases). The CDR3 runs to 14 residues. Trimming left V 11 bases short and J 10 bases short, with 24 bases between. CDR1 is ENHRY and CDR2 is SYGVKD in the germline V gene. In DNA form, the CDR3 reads TGTGCCGCCAGTAGCGAACAGGGAGGTGCTCCCCAGCATTTT. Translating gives CAASSEQGGAPQHF.

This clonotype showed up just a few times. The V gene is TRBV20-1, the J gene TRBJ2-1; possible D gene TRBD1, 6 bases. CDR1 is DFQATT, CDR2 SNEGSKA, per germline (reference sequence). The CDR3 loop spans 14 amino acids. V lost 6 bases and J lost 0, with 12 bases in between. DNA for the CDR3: TGCAGTGCCAAAAGGGGGAGCTCCTACAATGAGCAGTTCTTC. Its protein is CSAKRGSSYNEQFF.

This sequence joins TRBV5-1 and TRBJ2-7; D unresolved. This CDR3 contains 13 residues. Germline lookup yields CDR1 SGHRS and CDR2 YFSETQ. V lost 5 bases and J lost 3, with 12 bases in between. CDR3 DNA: TGCGCCAGCAGGGGTTTCGACGACTACGAGCAGTACTTC. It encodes CASRGFDDYEQYF. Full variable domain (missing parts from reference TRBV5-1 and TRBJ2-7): KAGVTQTPRYLIKTRGQQVTLSCSPISGHRSVSWYQQTPGQGLQFLFEYFSETQRNKGNFPGRFSGRQFSNSRSEMNVSTLELGDSALYLCASRGFDDYEQYFGPGTRLTVT.

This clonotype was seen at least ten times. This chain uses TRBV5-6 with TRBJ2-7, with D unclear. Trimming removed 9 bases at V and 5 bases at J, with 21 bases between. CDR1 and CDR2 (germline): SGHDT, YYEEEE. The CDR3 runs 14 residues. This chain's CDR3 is CATSSKWGRDEQYF. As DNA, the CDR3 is TGTGCCACTTCTTCGAAGTGGGGAAGGGACGAGCAGTACTTC.

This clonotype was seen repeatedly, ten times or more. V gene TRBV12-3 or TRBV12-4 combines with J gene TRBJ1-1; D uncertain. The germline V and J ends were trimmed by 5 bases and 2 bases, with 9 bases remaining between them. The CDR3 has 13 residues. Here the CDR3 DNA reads TGTGCCAGCAGTGTACAGCTTAACACTGAAGCTTTCTTT. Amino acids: CASSVQLNTEAFF.

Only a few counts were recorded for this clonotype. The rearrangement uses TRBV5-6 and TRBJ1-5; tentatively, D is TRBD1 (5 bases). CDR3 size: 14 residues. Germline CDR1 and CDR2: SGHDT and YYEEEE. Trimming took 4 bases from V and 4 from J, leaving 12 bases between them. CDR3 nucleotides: TGTGCCAGCAGCCTCATGGGGCCTAATCAGCCCCAGCATTTT. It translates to CASSLMGPNQPQHF.

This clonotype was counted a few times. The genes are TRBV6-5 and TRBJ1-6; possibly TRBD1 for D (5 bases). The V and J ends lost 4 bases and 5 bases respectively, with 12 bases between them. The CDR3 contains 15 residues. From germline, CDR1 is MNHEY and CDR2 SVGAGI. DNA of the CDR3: TGTGCCAGCAGTTCCGGGACCGCAAATAATTCACCCCTCCACTTT. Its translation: CASSSGTANNSPLHF.

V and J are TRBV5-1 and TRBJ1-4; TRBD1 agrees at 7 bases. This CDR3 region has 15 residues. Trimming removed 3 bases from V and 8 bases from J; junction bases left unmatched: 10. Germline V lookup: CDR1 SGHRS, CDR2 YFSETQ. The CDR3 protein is CASSSATGRGEKLFF. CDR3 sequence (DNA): TGCGCCAGCAGCTCGGCGACAGGGAGGGGGGAAAAACTGTTTTTT.

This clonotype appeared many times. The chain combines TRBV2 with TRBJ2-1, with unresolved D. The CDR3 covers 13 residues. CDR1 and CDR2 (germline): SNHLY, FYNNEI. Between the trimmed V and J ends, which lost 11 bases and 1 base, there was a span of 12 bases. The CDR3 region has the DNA TGTGCCTCTCAGGTCGGGTCCTACAATGAGCAGTTCTTC. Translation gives CASQVGSYNEQFF.

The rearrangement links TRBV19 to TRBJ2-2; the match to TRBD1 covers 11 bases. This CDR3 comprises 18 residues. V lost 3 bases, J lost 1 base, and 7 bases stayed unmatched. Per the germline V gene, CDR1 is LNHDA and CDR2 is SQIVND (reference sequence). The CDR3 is CASSIRDRGALNTGELFF. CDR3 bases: TGTGCCAGTAGTATTCGGGACAGGGGGGCGTTGAACACCGGGGAGCTGTTTTTT. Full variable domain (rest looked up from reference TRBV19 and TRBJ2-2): DGGITQSPKYLFRKEGQNVTLSCEQNLNHDAMYWYRQDPGQGLRLIYYSQIVNDFQKGDIAEGYSVSREKKESFPLTVTSAQKNPTAFYLCASSIRDRGALNTGELFFGEGSRLTVL.

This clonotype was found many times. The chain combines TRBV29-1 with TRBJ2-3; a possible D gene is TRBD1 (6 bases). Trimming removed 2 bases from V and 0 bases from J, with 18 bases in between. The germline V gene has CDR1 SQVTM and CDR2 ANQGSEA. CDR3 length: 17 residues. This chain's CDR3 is CSVEFAPGQPSTDTQYF. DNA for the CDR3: TGCAGCGTTGAATTTGCCCCCGGACAGCCTAGCACAGATACGCAGTATTTT.

CDR3 protein: CASSRDGDSGNTIYF. CDR3 nucleotide sequence: TGTGCCAGCAGTAGGGACGGGGACTCTGGAAACACCATATATTTT. This chain uses TRBV2 with TRBJ1-3, with D tentatively TRBD1 (5 bases). There are 15 residues in the CDR3. The V end was cut by 5 bases, the J end by 0 bases, with 11 bases between. Germline V gene lookup returns CDR1 SNHLY and CDR2 FYNNEI.

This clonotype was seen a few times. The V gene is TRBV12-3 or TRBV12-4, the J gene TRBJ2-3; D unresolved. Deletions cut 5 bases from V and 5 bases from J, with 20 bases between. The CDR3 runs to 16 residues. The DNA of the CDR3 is TGTGCCAGCAGTCCTCCATATAGGCTAGTTGGAGATACGCAGTATTTT. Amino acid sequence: CASSPPYRLVGDTQYF.

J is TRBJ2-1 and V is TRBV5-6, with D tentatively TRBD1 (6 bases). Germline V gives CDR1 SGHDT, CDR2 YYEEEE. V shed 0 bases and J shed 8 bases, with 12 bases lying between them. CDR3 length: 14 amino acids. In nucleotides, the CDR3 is TGTGCCAGCAGCTTGGGAGGGAAGGGGGATGAGCAGTTCTTC. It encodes CASSLGGKGDEQFF.

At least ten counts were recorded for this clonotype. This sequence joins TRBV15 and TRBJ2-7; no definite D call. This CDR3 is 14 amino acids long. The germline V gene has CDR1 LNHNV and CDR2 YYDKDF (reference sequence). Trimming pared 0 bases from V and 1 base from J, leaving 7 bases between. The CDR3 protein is CATSRETESYEQYF. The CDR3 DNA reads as TGTGCCACCAGCAGAGAGACGGAATCCTACGAGCAGTACTTC.

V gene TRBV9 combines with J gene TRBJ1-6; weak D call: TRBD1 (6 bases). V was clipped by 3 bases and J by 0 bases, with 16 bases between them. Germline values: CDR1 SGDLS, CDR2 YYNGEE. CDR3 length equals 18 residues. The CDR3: CASSEGQKPSSYNSPLHF. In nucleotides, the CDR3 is TGTGCCAGCAGCGAAGGACAGAAACCGAGCTCCTATAATTCACCCCTCCACTTT.

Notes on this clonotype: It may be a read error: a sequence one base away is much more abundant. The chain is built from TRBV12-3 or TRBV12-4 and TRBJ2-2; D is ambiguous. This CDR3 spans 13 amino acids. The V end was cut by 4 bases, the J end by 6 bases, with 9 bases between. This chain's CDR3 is CASSYTEAGELFF. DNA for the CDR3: TGTGCCAGCAGTTACACAGAGGCCGGGGAGCTGTTTTTT.

CDR3 in DNA: TGTGCCAGCAGCTCCGTACTTGGGAATTCACCCCTCCACTTT. Translation gives CASSSVLGNSPLHF. V is TRBV3-1 and J is TRBJ1-6; no clear D. The CDR3 totals 14 residues. From germline, CDR1 is LGHDT and CDR2 YNNKEL (reference sequence). Trimming left V 5 bases short and J 7 bases short, with 12 bases between.

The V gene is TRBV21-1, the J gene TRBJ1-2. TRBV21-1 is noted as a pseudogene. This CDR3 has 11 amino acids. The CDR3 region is CARELRHGYTF. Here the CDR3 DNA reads TGTGCCCGAGAACTTCGACATGGCTACACCTTC.